Listed below are T cell receptor beta chains from one sample, sequenced in a study of shared clonotypes between healthy human individuals. Clones were sequenced by immunoSEQ multiplex PCR, and TCRdb holds only the in-frame ones, with some missing. This table has millions of clones, approximately 90% appearing once. The sample consisted of naive CD4+ T cells sorted from blood. The receptor source for this set is a man aged 18 to 29 in good health. Each CDR3 is given with its conserved first and last residue. Each record gives: clone size, J gene, D gene, V gene, CDR3 protein, CDR3 DNA. The D gene is left open where the match is weak. Clone size is shown for a subset of rows, as once, few, many or a class of expanded clone.

abundance: .; j_gene: TRBJ2-1; d_gene: .; v_gene: TRBV10-1; CDR3aa: CASSAGTTYNEQFF; CDR3nt: TGCGCCAGCAGCGCCGGGACAACCTACAATGAGCAGTTCTTC
abundance: .; j_gene: TRBJ2-7; d_gene: .; v_gene: TRBV18; CDR3aa: CASSPLSLGLAINEQYF; CDR3nt: TGTGCCAGCTCCCCCCTATCTTTGGGGCTGGCCATTAACGAGCAGTACTTC
abundance: .; j_gene: TRBJ1-4; d_gene: TRBD1; v_gene: TRBV10-3; CDR3aa: CAISEAWDRSNEKLFF; CDR3nt: TGTGCCATCAGTGAGGCATGGGACAGATCTAATGAAAAACTGTTTTTT
abundance: .; j_gene: TRBJ1-6; d_gene: .; v_gene: TRBV6-1; CDR3aa: CASKQMGSPLHF; CDR3nt: TGTGCCAGCAAGCAGATGGGTTCACCCCTCCACTTT
abundance: .; j_gene: TRBJ1-1; d_gene: .; v_gene: TRBV7-8; CDR3aa: CASSFSPISGPEAFF; CDR3nt: TGTGCCAGCAGCTTTTCTCCTATATCCGGGCCTGAAGCTTTCTTT
abundance: .; j_gene: TRBJ1-2; d_gene: .; v_gene: TRBV7-9; CDR3aa: CASSARGMNYGYTF; CDR3nt: TGTGCCAGCAGCGCACGAGGCATGAACTATGGCTACACCTTC
abundance: once; j_gene: TRBJ1-1; d_gene: .; v_gene: TRBV20-1; CDR3aa: CSTNRGDEAFF; CDR3nt: TGCAGTACAAATCGAGGAGACGAAGCTTTCTTT
abundance: .; j_gene: TRBJ2-7; d_gene: TRBD1; v_gene: TRBV5-1; CDR3aa: CASSLPGTETYEQYF; CDR3nt: TGCGCCAGCAGCTTACCGGGGACAGAGACCTACGAGCAGTACTTC
abundance: .; j_gene: TRBJ2-1; d_gene: TRBD2; v_gene: TRBV10-1; CDR3aa: CASSEYHTTSGHEQFF; CDR3nt: TGCGCCAGCAGTGAGTACCACACCACTAGCGGCCATGAGCAGTTCTTC
abundance: .; j_gene: TRBJ2-5; d_gene: TRBD2; v_gene: TRBV5-1; CDR3aa: CASSLTSGGYETQYF; CDR3nt: TGCGCCAGCAGCTTGACGAGCGGGGGGTATGAGACCCAGTACTTC
abundance: .; j_gene: TRBJ1-2; d_gene: .; v_gene: TRBV2; CDR3aa: CASSFGDTAGNGYTF; CDR3nt: TGTGCCAGCAGTTTCGGGGACACCGCCGGAAATGGCTACACCTTC
abundance: .; j_gene: TRBJ2-3; d_gene: .; v_gene: TRBV25-1; CDR3aa: CASRLRTDTQYF; CDR3nt: TGTGCCAGCAGATTACGCACAGATACGCAGTATTTT
abundance: .; j_gene: TRBJ2-2; d_gene: TRBD2; v_gene: TRBV4-1; CDR3aa: CASSRGGTGELFF; CDR3nt: TGCGCCAGCAGCCGGGGGGGCACCGGGGAGCTGTTTTTT
abundance: .; j_gene: TRBJ2-5; d_gene: TRBD2; v_gene: TRBV5-4; CDR3aa: CASSPGLALETQYF; CDR3nt: TGTGCCAGCAGCCCGGGACTAGCTCTCGAGACCCAGTACTTC
abundance: once; j_gene: TRBJ2-7; d_gene: .; v_gene: TRBV19; CDR3aa: CASSAWTTNEQYF; CDR3nt: TGTGCCAGTAGTGCTTGGACAACCAACGAGCAGTACTTC
abundance: once; j_gene: TRBJ2-1; d_gene: .; v_gene: TRBV6-1; CDR3aa: CASSDGRQVYNEQFF; CDR3nt: TGTGCCAGCAGTGACGGCCGACAGGTCTACAATGAGCAGTTCTTC
abundance: .; j_gene: TRBJ2-1; d_gene: .; v_gene: TRBV4-1; CDR3aa: CASSQLPSGSYNEQFF; CDR3nt: TGCGCCAGCAGCCAATTACCCAGTGGCTCCTACAATGAGCAGTTCTTC
abundance: .; j_gene: TRBJ1-2; d_gene: TRBD1; v_gene: TRBV7-9; CDR3aa: CASSLRRTGANYGYTF; CDR3nt: TGTGCCAGCAGCTTACGTCGGACAGGGGCGAACTATGGCTACACCTTC